The clone carrying this T cell receptor (beta chain) has only one observation. What it binds is unknown. Terminally differentiated effector memory CD45RA+ cells were left out of the naive CD8 fraction, which was CD45RO-negative and positively selected for CCR7. CDR3 length: 15 amino acids. With 2 bases clipped from V and 4 bases from J, the junction kept 5 bases outside the gene matches. The germline V gene has CDR1 SGHAT and CDR2 FQNNGV. The data belong to a study of shared clonotypes between healthy human individuals. Some clones are missing from TCRdb's copy, which holds only in-frame ones; the method was immunoSEQ multiplex PCR. Of roughly 2 million clones listed, less than 95% are singletons. Study conclusions and caveats: Non-shared clonotypes had lower generation probabilities than those shared by all four donors.

The TCR comes from a man aged 18 to 30 in good health. Sequencing input: naive CD8+ T cells sorted from blood. V and J are TRBV11-2 and TRBJ2-5, with 9 bases lining up with TRBD2. The CDR3 bases are TGTGCCAGCAGCTTATTTAGCGGGGGCGGAGAGACCCAGTACTTC. This sequence encodes CASSLFSGGGETQYF.